The clone carrying this T cell receptor (beta chain) was picked up many times. Its antigen is still unknown. For Graves' hyperthyroidism to be stable, ophthalmopathy could not progress within 18 months. Roughly 10 ml of fresh peripheral blood supplied the PBMCs. CDR1 is SGHTA, CDR2 FQGNSA, per germline. This CDR3 comprises 14 residues. The V and J ends lost 5 bases and 4 bases, in that order; junction bases with no gene match: 8. Amplified TCR beta CDR3 regions derived from RNA transcripts. First-round RT-PCR targeting the TCR CDR3 was performed with the HTBI primer set. Using its own MiXCR run on the multiplex PCR reads, TCRdb lists one record per CDR3 protein. The sample includes approximately 430,000 distinct CDR3 sequences, approximately 14% of them seen just once. The sample belongs to a study of T cells in Graves' hyperthyroidism and ophthalmopathy. The study's findings and limits: Blood also contained most expanded thyroid clonotypes above 0.001.

The chain combines TRBV7-2 with TRBJ2-7; 7 nucleotides match TRBD1. The receptor was isolated from a woman younger than 35 with Graves' hyperthyroidism. Sequencing was performed on blood. CDR3 nucleotides: TGTGCCAGCAGCCCGACAGGGAGTTCTTACGAGCAGTACTTC. Protein product: CASSPTGSSYEQYF.